A selection of T cell receptor beta chains follows, all from one sample in a study of identical twins. MiXCR, run by TCRdb on the 5' RACE reads, gives a single entry per CDR3 protein. The table shows fewer than 650,000 distinct CDR3 sequences, with about 7% occurring only once. This sample was shared with a second study, whose subject was yellow fever vaccine responses in identical twins.

Sequencing used PBMCs. Receptors originate from a woman between 18 and 29 years old in good health. Both conserved end residues are part of each CDR3. The D gene is left open where the match is weak. Part of the rows lack a size; the others show once, few, many or a class for expanded clones.

v_call: TRBV5-1; clone_size: few; d_call: TRBD1; j_call: TRBJ1-1; cdr3_nt: TGCGCCAGCAGCTTGGGGGGACAGGCGTACACTGAAGCTTTCTTT; cdr3_aa: CASSLGGQAYTEAFF
v_call: TRBV20-1; clone_size: NA; d_call: TRBD2; j_call: TRBJ2-7; cdr3_nt: TGCAGTGCTGGGGAGCGGGGTTACGAGCAGTACTTC; cdr3_aa: CSAGERGYEQYF
v_call: TRBV5-1; clone_size: many; d_call: TRBD1; j_call: TRBJ1-1; cdr3_nt: TGCGCCAGCAGCCCGACAGGGGTCTACACTGAAGCTTTCTTT; cdr3_aa: CASSPTGVYTEAFF
v_call: TRBV10-3; clone_size: few; d_call: NA; j_call: TRBJ2-2; cdr3_nt: TGTGCCATCAGCCAGGACAGCGGCACCGGGGAGCTGTTTTTT; cdr3_aa: CAISQDSGTGELFF
v_call: TRBV20-1; clone_size: NA; d_call: TRBD2; j_call: TRBJ2-1; cdr3_nt: TGCAGTGCTTCGAAGACTAGCGGGAGGGTTAATGCCTACAATGAGCAGTTCTTC; cdr3_aa: CSASKTSGRVNAYNEQFF
v_call: TRBV5-1; clone_size: many; d_call: NA; j_call: TRBJ1-1; cdr3_nt: TGCGCCAGCAGCTTGGCGGGGAAGGGTATGAACACTGAAGCTTTCTTT; cdr3_aa: CASSLAGKGMNTEAFF
v_call: TRBV7-8; clone_size: few; d_call: NA; j_call: TRBJ1-1; cdr3_nt: TGTGCCAGCAGCTTAGCACGAGGGGTAGGAAGGAACACTGAAGCTTTCTTT; cdr3_aa: CASSLARGVGRNTEAFF
v_call: TRBV28; clone_size: few; d_call: NA; j_call: TRBJ2-7; cdr3_nt: TGTGCCAGCGCGGAACCCTACGAGCAGTACTTC; cdr3_aa: CASAEPYEQYF
v_call: TRBV6-2/TRBV6-3; clone_size: NA; d_call: NA; j_call: TRBJ2-3; cdr3_nt: TGTGCCAGCAGTTTAGCGGAGACAGATACGCAGTATTTT; cdr3_aa: CASSLAETDTQYF
v_call: TRBV28; clone_size: many; d_call: NA; j_call: TRBJ2-3; cdr3_nt: TGTGCCAGCAAACGGAGGACCACAGATACGCAGTATTTT; cdr3_aa: CASKRRTTDTQYF
v_call: TRBV7-2; clone_size: few; d_call: NA; j_call: TRBJ2-1; cdr3_nt: TGTGCCAGCAGGGGTCGGGACTACAATGAGCAGTTCTTC; cdr3_aa: CASRGRDYNEQFF
v_call: TRBV29-1; clone_size: few; d_call: NA; j_call: TRBJ2-5; cdr3_nt: TGCAGCGTTGTCAAAGGGGCCGAGACCCAGTACTTC; cdr3_aa: CSVVKGAETQYF
v_call: TRBV3-1; clone_size: NA; d_call: TRBD2; j_call: TRBJ2-7; cdr3_nt: TGTGCCAGCAGCCGACAAGGGACTAGCGGGCGTTACGAGCAGTACTTC; cdr3_aa: CASSRQGTSGRYEQYF
v_call: TRBV2; clone_size: many; d_call: NA; j_call: TRBJ1-1; cdr3_nt: TGTGCCAGCAGTGCGGGCAGGGGCACTGAAGCTTTCTTT; cdr3_aa: CASSAGRGTEAFF
v_call: TRBV5-1; clone_size: many; d_call: NA; j_call: TRBJ2-1; cdr3_nt: TGCGCCAGCAGCTTGGTTGTCTCCGTCCTTTACAATGAGCAGTTCTTC; cdr3_aa: CASSLVVSVLYNEQFF
v_call: TRBV7-9; clone_size: many; d_call: TRBD1; j_call: TRBJ1-5; cdr3_nt: TGTGCCAGCAGCTCCTTCCGGGGACAGAGCAATCAGCCCCAGCATTTT; cdr3_aa: CASSSFRGQSNQPQHF
v_call: TRBV12-3/TRBV12-4; clone_size: NA; d_call: NA; j_call: TRBJ1-1; cdr3_nt: TGTGCCAGCAGTGGGGTTGTGGGGTCAGCTGAAGCTTTCTTT; cdr3_aa: CASSGVVGSAEAFF
v_call: TRBV14; clone_size: many; d_call: TRBD2; j_call: TRBJ2-1; cdr3_nt: TGTGCCAGCACAGGTGGGGGGGACAATGAGCAGTTCTTC; cdr3_aa: CASTGGGDNEQFF
v_call: TRBV5-1; clone_size: few; d_call: NA; j_call: TRBJ2-7; cdr3_nt: TGCGCCAGCAGCTTGGCATCCCCTGGAGGGTTTAATTCCTACGAGCAGTACTTC; cdr3_aa: CASSLASPGGFNSYEQYF
v_call: TRBV28; clone_size: many; d_call: TRBD2; j_call: TRBJ2-3; cdr3_nt: TGTGCCAGCAGCGGGGGGGGCGGTTCTCACACAGATACGCAGTATTTT; cdr3_aa: CASSGGGGSHTDTQYF
v_call: TRBV3-1; clone_size: few; d_call: NA; j_call: TRBJ1-2; cdr3_nt: TGTGCCAGCAGCCAGTGGGCGGACTATGGCTACACCTTC; cdr3_aa: CASSQWADYGYTF
v_call: TRBV6-1; clone_size: few; d_call: NA; j_call: TRBJ2-3; cdr3_nt: TGTGCCAGCAGCCAAGGGGCGGCTGACACAGATACGCAGTATTTT; cdr3_aa: CASSQGAADTDTQYF
v_call: TRBV28; clone_size: many; d_call: NA; j_call: TRBJ1-6; cdr3_nt: TGTGCCAGCAGTCTCCCAAGACCGGCCGGCAATTCACCCCTCCACTTT; cdr3_aa: CASSLPRPAGNSPLHF
v_call: TRBV12-3/TRBV12-4; clone_size: many; d_call: NA; j_call: TRBJ2-1; cdr3_nt: TGTGCCAGCAGCCAACGGTACAATGAGCAGTTCTTC; cdr3_aa: CASSQRYNEQFF
v_call: TRBV5-1; clone_size: NA; d_call: TRBD1; j_call: TRBJ1-1; cdr3_nt: TGCGCCAGCAGCGGACCGGGACAGGGGGCCACTGAAGCTTTCTTT; cdr3_aa: CASSGPGQGATEAFF
v_call: TRBV3-1; clone_size: few; d_call: NA; j_call: TRBJ1-1; cdr3_nt: TGTGCCAGCAGCCAAGGTGATTGGAGGGTAGGGGATGAAGCTTTCTTT; cdr3_aa: CASSQGDWRVGDEAFF
v_call: TRBV6-1; clone_size: few; d_call: TRBD2; j_call: TRBJ2-3; cdr3_nt: TGTGCCAGCAGGCCCGTAGCGGGTTACACAGATACGCAGTATTTT; cdr3_aa: CASRPVAGYTDTQYF
v_call: TRBV4-1; clone_size: few; d_call: NA; j_call: TRBJ2-1; cdr3_nt: TGCGCCAGCAGCCAAGTGGGGGCCGGGGAGCAGTTCTTC; cdr3_aa: CASSQVGAGEQFF
v_call: TRBV7-2; clone_size: few; d_call: NA; j_call: TRBJ2-1; cdr3_nt: TGTGCCAGCAGCTTAGTTGTGGGAACCTACAATGAGCAGTTCTTC; cdr3_aa: CASSLVVGTYNEQFF
v_call: TRBV7-9; clone_size: few; d_call: NA; j_call: TRBJ2-1; cdr3_nt: TGTGCCAGCAGCTTGGCAAACCCCAATCACAATGAGCAGTTCTTC; cdr3_aa: CASSLANPNHNEQFF
v_call: TRBV3-1; clone_size: NA; d_call: TRBD2; j_call: TRBJ2-2; cdr3_nt: TGTGCCAGCAGCCAAGACCCCGGACTAGCGGGAGGGTCCGGGGAGCTGTTTTTT; cdr3_aa: CASSQDPGLAGGSGELFF
v_call: TRBV6-5; clone_size: many; d_call: NA; j_call: TRBJ1-2; cdr3_nt: TGTGCCAGCAGTTACTTAAGCGGGGGCGGCTATGGCTACACCTTC; cdr3_aa: CASSYLSGGGYGYTF
v_call: TRBV20-1; clone_size: NA; d_call: NA; j_call: TRBJ2-1; cdr3_nt: TGCAGTGCTAGAGGTTCCGGGGGGCCCCTCCATGAGCAGTTCTTC; cdr3_aa: CSARGSGGPLHEQFF
v_call: TRBV7-2; clone_size: NA; d_call: NA; j_call: TRBJ2-2; cdr3_nt: TGTGCCAGCAGCTTCGCGGGAACTACCGGGGAGCTGTTTTTT; cdr3_aa: CASSFAGTTGELFF
v_call: TRBV12-3/TRBV12-4; clone_size: many; d_call: NA; j_call: TRBJ1-5; cdr3_nt: TGTGCCAGCAGTCAGGACCGGGGGAATCAGCCCCAGCATTTT; cdr3_aa: CASSQDRGNQPQHF
v_call: TRBV15; clone_size: few; d_call: TRBD2; j_call: TRBJ2-5; cdr3_nt: TGTGCCACCAGCGAGGGGTTCGGCGGGAGGGCCTCGGAGACCCAGTACTTC; cdr3_aa: CATSEGFGGRASETQYF
v_call: TRBV12-3/TRBV12-4; clone_size: NA; d_call: NA; j_call: TRBJ1-2; cdr3_nt: TGTGCCAGCAGTCAACTGACGGGCTATGGCTACACCTTC; cdr3_aa: CASSQLTGYGYTF
v_call: TRBV7-8; clone_size: few; d_call: NA; j_call: TRBJ1-5; cdr3_nt: TGTGCCAGCAGCTTAGCGCAGGGCAGCAATAGCAATCAGCCCCAGCATTTT; cdr3_aa: CASSLAQGSNSNQPQHF
v_call: TRBV5-1; clone_size: few; d_call: TRBD1; j_call: TRBJ2-7; cdr3_nt: TGCGCCAGCAGCACCGGCACCGGGACAGGGGCAGACGAGCAGTACTTC; cdr3_aa: CASSTGTGTGADEQYF
v_call: TRBV5-1; clone_size: few; d_call: TRBD1; j_call: TRBJ2-5; cdr3_nt: TGCGCCAGCAGCCTGATACCGGGACAGCAAGAGACCCAGTACTTC; cdr3_aa: CASSLIPGQQETQYF
v_call: TRBV7-9; clone_size: many; d_call: TRBD2; j_call: TRBJ2-1; cdr3_nt: TGTGCCAGCAGCTTAACTAGCGGGAGTAGCAATGAGCAGTTCTTC; cdr3_aa: CASSLTSGSSNEQFF
v_call: TRBV5-8; clone_size: few; d_call: NA; j_call: TRBJ2-2; cdr3_nt: TGTGCCAGCAGCTTGTTTACCAGGACGAACACCGGGGAGCTGTTTTTT; cdr3_aa: CASSLFTRTNTGELFF
v_call: TRBV20-1; clone_size: NA; d_call: NA; j_call: TRBJ1-4; cdr3_nt: TGCAGTGCTTTAAGAGGTGCAACTAATGAAAAACTGTTTTTT; cdr3_aa: CSALRGATNEKLFF
v_call: TRBV6-1; clone_size: NA; d_call: TRBD1; j_call: TRBJ2-3; cdr3_nt: TGTGCCAGCAGTCGTGACAGGGTGTCTTTGACAGATACGCAGTATTTT; cdr3_aa: CASSRDRVSLTDTQYF
v_call: TRBV7-2; clone_size: few; d_call: TRBD2; j_call: TRBJ2-7; cdr3_nt: TGTGCCAGCAGCTTAGAACTAGCGGGAAGGGGATTCGAGCAGTACTTC; cdr3_aa: CASSLELAGRGFEQYF
v_call: TRBV3-1; clone_size: few; d_call: NA; j_call: TRBJ2-5; cdr3_nt: TGTGCCAGCAGCCAAGGCAGCGGACAAGAGACCCAGTACTTC; cdr3_aa: CASSQGSGQETQYF
v_call: TRBV3-1; clone_size: NA; d_call: TRBD2; j_call: TRBJ2-5; cdr3_nt: TGTGCCAGCAGCCAAGAGTGGGGTAGCGGGAGGTGGATAAAGACCCAGTACTTC; cdr3_aa: CASSQEWGSGRWIKTQYF
v_call: TRBV3-1; clone_size: few; d_call: TRBD2; j_call: TRBJ2-1; cdr3_nt: TGTGCCAGCAGCCGGGGACTAGCGGGAGGTCGGAATGAGCAGTTCTTC; cdr3_aa: CASSRGLAGGRNEQFF
v_call: TRBV3-1; clone_size: many; d_call: TRBD2; j_call: TRBJ2-1; cdr3_nt: TGTGCCAGCAGCTCTCAACTTACTAGCGGGGGGAATGAGCAGTTCTTC; cdr3_aa: CASSSQLTSGGNEQFF
v_call: TRBV12-3/TRBV12-4; clone_size: many; d_call: TRBD1; j_call: TRBJ2-2; cdr3_nt: TGTGCCAGCAGTTTAGAGGGGGCAGGCACCGGGGAGCTGTTTTTT; cdr3_aa: CASSLEGAGTGELFF
v_call: TRBV4-1; clone_size: few; d_call: TRBD1; j_call: TRBJ2-3; cdr3_nt: TGCGCCAGCAGCCGGAGGGGACAGGGGCTTACAGATACGCAGTATTTT; cdr3_aa: CASSRRGQGLTDTQYF
v_call: TRBV20-1; clone_size: many; d_call: NA; j_call: TRBJ1-4; cdr3_nt: TGCAGTGCTAGCCCGGACTCGGGGAAATTACGGTTTTTT; cdr3_aa: CSASPDSGKLRFF
v_call: TRBV7-9; clone_size: many; d_call: TRBD2; j_call: TRBJ2-2; cdr3_nt: TGTGCCAGCAGCCTGGATGCGGGGGTCAACACCGGGGAGCTGTTTTTT; cdr3_aa: CASSLDAGVNTGELFF
v_call: TRBV9; clone_size: many; d_call: NA; j_call: TRBJ2-3; cdr3_nt: TGTGCCAGCAGCGCAATTGGACTGCGCACAGATACGCAGTATTTT; cdr3_aa: CASSAIGLRTDTQYF